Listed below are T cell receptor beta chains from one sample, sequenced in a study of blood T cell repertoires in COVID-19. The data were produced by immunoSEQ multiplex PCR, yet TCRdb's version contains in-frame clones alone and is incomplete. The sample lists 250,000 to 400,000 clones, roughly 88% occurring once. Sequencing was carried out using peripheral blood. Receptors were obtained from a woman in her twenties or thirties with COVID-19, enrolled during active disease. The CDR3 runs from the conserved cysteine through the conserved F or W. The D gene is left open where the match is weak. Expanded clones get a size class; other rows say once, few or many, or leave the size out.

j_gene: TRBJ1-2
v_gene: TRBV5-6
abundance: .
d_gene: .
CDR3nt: TGTGCCAGCAGCTTGGTTTTGCAGGGCATCGACTATGGCTACACCTTC
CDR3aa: CASSLVLQGIDYGYTF

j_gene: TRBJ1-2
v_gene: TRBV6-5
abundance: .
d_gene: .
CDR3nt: TGTGCCAGCAGGGACGACAGGAGGAACTATGGCTACACCTTC
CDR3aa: CASRDDRRNYGYTF

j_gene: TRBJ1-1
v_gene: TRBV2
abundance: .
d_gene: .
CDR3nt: TGTGCCAGCAGTGAGGAGGGTGGGGACACTGAAGCTTTCTTT
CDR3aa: CASSEEGGDTEAFF

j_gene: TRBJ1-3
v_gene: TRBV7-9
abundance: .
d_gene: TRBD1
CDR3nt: TGTGCCAGCAGCCTAGACAGGGGGCCTGGAAACACCATATATTTT
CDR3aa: CASSLDRGPGNTIYF

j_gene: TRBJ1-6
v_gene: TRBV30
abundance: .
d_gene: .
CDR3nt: TGTGCCTGGAGCCAATACGGGGGGGTTCGGAATTCACCCCTCCACTTT
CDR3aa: CAWSQYGGVRNSPLHF

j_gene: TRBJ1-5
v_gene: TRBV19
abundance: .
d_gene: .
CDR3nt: TGTGCCAGTCTTTCCCTCTCGACGGGTTCTTACAATCAGCCCCAGCATTTT
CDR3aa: CASLSLSTGSYNQPQHF

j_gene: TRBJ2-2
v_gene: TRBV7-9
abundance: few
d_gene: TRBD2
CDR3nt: TGTGCCAGCAGCTTAGGGGCTAGCGGGAACACCGGGGAGCTGTTTTTT
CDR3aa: CASSLGASGNTGELFF

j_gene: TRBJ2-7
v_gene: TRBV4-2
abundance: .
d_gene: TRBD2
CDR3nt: TGTGCCAGCAGCCCTGGGACTAGCGGGAGTAGGTCCTACGAGCAGTACTTC
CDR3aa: CASSPGTSGSRSYEQYF

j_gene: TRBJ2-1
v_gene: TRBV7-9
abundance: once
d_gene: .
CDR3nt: TGTGCCAGCAGCTTCACTAGTTCATACAATGAGCAGTTCTTC
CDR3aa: CASSFTSSYNEQFF

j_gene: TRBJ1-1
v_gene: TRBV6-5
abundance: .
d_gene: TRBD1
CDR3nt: TGTGCCAGCAGTTACCTGGGACAGGGTTTTAGTAATGAAGCTTTCTTT
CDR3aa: CASSYLGQGFSNEAFF

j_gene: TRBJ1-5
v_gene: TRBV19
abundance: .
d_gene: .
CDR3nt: TGTGCCAGTAGTATACAGGGCCGCGACAATCAGCCCCAGCATTTT
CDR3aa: CASSIQGRDNQPQHF

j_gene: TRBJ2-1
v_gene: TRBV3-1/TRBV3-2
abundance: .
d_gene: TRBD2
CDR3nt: TGTGCCAGCAGCTCAAGACTAGCGGGAGTCTCCAATGAGCAGTTCTTC
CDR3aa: CASSSRLAGVSNEQFF

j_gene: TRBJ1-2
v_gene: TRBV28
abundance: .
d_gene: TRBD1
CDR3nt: TGTGCCAGCAGCTCCTTCGGACAGGGAGGAGGCTACACCTTC
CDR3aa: CASSSFGQGGGYTF

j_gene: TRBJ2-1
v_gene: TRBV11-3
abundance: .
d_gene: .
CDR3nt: TGTGCCAGCAGCTTGCTTAGGGCGGGTGAGCAGTTCTTC
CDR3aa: CASSLLRAGEQFF

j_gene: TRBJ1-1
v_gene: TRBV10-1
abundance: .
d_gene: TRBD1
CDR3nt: TGCGCCAGCAGTACAGGGGACACTGAAGCTTTCTTT
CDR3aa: CASSTGDTEAFF

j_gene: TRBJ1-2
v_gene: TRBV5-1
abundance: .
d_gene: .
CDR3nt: TGCGCCAGCAGCCCAGTCAGGGTAGTTGATGGCTACACCTTC
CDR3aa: CASSPVRVVDGYTF